A single TCR beta chain is shown here with its context. The CDR3 spans 14 residues. The germline V gene encodes CDR1 LGHDT and CDR2 YNNKEL (reference sequence). V was cut by 2 bases and J by 3 bases, with 10 bases left in between. Produced via immunoSEQ multiplex PCR; TCRdb's table is partial and in-frame only. The table shows fewer than 250,000 clones, with around 90% occurring only once. This entry belongs to a study of blood T cell repertoires in COVID-19. This TCR came from a man younger than 45 who had recovered from COVID-19. Sequencing was performed on PBMCs or T cells enriched from blood (not recorded which). The rearrangement uses TRBV3-1 (or the pseudogene TRBV3-2) and TRBJ1-1, with D possibly matching TRBD1 (6 bases). Here the CDR3 reads CASSQPYRDTEAFF. The CDR3 bases are TGTGCCAGCAGCCAACCCTACAGGGACACTGAAGCTTTCTTT.